This T cell receptor beta chain was profiled in a study of blood T cell repertoires in COVID-19. The assay was immunoSEQ multiplex PCR, and TCRdb's table has in-frame clones only and misses some. The table includes 200,000 to 300,000 clones, approximately 81% detected once. Looked up from germline, CDR1 is SGHVS and CDR2 is FNYEAQ. CDR3 length: 15 residues. The J segment lost 1 base and the V segment lost 4 bases, leaving 5 bases of the junction unmatched. Input material: peripheral blood. The receptor comes from a man aged 60-69 years with acute or convalescent COVID-19. V usage is TRBV7-6 and J usage is TRBJ2-7; TRBD1 aligns across 9 bases. The CDR3, as DNA: TGTGCCAGCAGCTGGGGACAGGGAAGGTCCTACGAGCAGTACTTC. Translated, it gives CASSWGQGRSYEQYF. Full variable domain (outside the CDR3, taken from reference TRBV7-6 and TRBJ2-7): GAGVSQSPRYKVTKRGQDVALRCDPISGHVSLYWYRQALGQGPEFLTYFNYEAQQDKSGLPNDRFSAERPEGSISTLTIQRTEQRDSAMYRCASSWGQGRSYEQYFGPGTRLTVT.